Sequencing of this T cell receptor (beta chain) was carried out in a study of T-cell memory formation after mild COVID-19. Constant-segment-primed 5'RACE gave TCR alpha and TCR beta cDNA libraries with sample barcodes and UMIs. MiXCR was run by TCRdb on the 5' RACE reads, yielding one entry per CDR3 protein. The sample lists some 280,000 distinct CDR3 sequences, 15% to 20% seen once, with roughly 25% in the top ten. CDR1 and CDR2 (germline): MDHEN, SYDVKM. The CDR3 totals 12 residues. General observations from the study: What remained unconfirmed was the SARS-CoV-2 specificity of second-wave clones peaking on day 37. The pre-infection memory compartment contained some responding clones, suggesting cross-reactive memory joined.

Remarks on this clonotype: No antigen is known for it. A junction boundary mismatches the germline segment, possibly from a read error.

The sequence was obtained from a man aged 18 to 30 who had mild COVID-19 (a few samples of this study predate the infection). Cell type and time point are not known. Material for sequencing was PBMCs or a T cell subset sorted from them (not recorded which). The J gene is TRBJ2-3, the V gene TRBV28; no clear D. CDR3: CATEPFTNTQYF. The CDR3, as DNA: TGTGCCACCGAGCCTTTCACAAATACGCAGTATTTT.